The sequence of this T cell receptor beta chain was determined in a study of post-analysis software for immune sequencing data. Whole-study context: The disease courses spanned relapsing-remitting, secondary progressive and progressive-relapsing forms of multiple sclerosis. Broader study findings: Those with multiple sclerosis, the patient group, showed significantly lower normalized Chao1 diversity than controls. With TRBV5-6, TRBV5-1 and TRBV20-1 included, about five TRBV segments were more frequent in patients than in controls.

cDNA libraries for TCR beta contained unique molecular identifiers. It was from roughly 1 to 10 million T cells that some 470,000 cDNA molecules came. In TCRdb, the PCR reads were re-called with MiXCR into one record per CDR3 protein. The sample has around 400,000 distinct CDR3 sequences; around 33% are singletons. The length of the CDR3 is 12 residues. The V end lost 1 base, the J end lost 9 bases, and 7 bases lay between the germline ends. Per the germline V gene, CDR1 is MGHRA and CDR2 is YSYEKL. For this clonotype: The target antigen is unknown.

The chain is built from TRBV4-1 and TRBJ2-1; D is possibly TRBD1 (5 bases). The source is a girl aged 10-17 years with multiple sclerosis. Sequenced: blood. The CDR3 spells CASSQGGFEQFF. The CDR3 DNA reads as TGCGCCAGCAGCCAAGGGGGCTTTGAGCAGTTCTTC.